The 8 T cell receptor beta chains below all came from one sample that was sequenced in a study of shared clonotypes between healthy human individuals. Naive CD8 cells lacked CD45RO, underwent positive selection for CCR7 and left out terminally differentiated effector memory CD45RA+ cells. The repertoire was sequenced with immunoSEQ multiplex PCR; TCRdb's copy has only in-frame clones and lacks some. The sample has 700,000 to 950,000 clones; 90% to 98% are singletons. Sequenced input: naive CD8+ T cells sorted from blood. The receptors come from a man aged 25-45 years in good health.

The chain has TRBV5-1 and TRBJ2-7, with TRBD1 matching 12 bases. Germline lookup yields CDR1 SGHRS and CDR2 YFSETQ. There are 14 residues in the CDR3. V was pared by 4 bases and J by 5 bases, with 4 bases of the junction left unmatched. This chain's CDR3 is CASSQGQGADEQYF. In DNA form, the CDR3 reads TGCGCCAGCAGCCAGGGACAGGGGGCTGACGAGCAGTACTTC.

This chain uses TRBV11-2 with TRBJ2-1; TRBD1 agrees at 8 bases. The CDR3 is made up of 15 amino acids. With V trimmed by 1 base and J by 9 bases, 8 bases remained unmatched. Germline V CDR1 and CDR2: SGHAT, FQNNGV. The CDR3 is CASSLAGTGFLEQFF. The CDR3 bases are TGTGCCAGCAGCTTAGCAGGGACAGGATTTCTTGAGCAGTTCTTC.

CDR3 sequence reads: CASSLGAGGRTGNTIYF. In DNA form, the CDR3 reads TGTGCCAGCAGCTTAGGGGCTGGGGGAAGGACTGGAAACACCATATATTTT. The gene calls are TRBV7-9 and TRBJ1-3, with D tentatively TRBD1 (5 bases). V lost 1 base and J lost 2, with 15 bases in between. Germline-derived CDR1 and CDR2 are SEHNR and FQNEAQ (reference sequence). The CDR3 loop spans 17 amino acids.

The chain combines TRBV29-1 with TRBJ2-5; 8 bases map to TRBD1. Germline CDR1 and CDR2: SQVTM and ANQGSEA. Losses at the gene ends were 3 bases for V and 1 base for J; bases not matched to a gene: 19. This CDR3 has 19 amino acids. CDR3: CSVELVGLGQGALQETQYF. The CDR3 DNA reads TGCAGCGTTGAGTTAGTAGGGTTGGGGCAGGGGGCCCTCCAAGAGACCCAGTACTTC. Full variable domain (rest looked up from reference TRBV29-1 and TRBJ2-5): SAVISQKPSRDICQRGTSLTIQCQVDSQVTMMFWYRQQPGQSLTLIATANQGSEATYESGFVIDKFPISRPNLTFSTLTVSNMSPEDSSIYLCSVELVGLGQGALQETQYFGPGTRLLVL.

This CDR3 is CASQGANQPQHF. CDR3 bases: TGTGCCAGTCAAGGGGCGAATCAGCCCCAGCATTTT. This rearrangement joins TRBV25-1 to TRBJ1-5; a weak D match, TRBD1 (5 bases). The CDR3 extends over 12 amino acids. Germline V gene data show CDR1 as MGHDK and CDR2 as SYGVNS. V lost 9 bases and J 4 bases, leaving 10 bases between the germline ends.

The CDR3 sequence is CSGGGTGSYEQYF. The CDR3 bases are TGCAGCGGTGGGGGTACAGGGTCCTACGAGCAGTACTTC. The chain has TRBV29-1 and TRBJ2-7; D is perhaps TRBD1 (6 bases). V lost 7 bases, J lost 1 base, and 14 bases lay in between. The CDR3 is 13 residues long. The germline gives CDR1 SQVTM, CDR2 ANQGSEA.

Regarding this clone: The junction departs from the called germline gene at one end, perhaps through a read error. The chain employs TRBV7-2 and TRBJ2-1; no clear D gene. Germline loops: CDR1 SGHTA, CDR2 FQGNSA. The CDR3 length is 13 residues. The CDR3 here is CASSFGLYDEQFF. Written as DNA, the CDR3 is TGTGCCAGCAGCTTCGGCCTCTACGATGAGCAGTTCTTC.

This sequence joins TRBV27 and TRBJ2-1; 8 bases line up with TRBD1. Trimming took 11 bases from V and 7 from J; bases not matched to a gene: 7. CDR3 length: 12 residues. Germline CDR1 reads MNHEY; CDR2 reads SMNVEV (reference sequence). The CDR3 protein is CASARGRNEQFF. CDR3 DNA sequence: TGTGCCTCCGCCAGGGGGCGGAATGAGCAGTTCTTC.